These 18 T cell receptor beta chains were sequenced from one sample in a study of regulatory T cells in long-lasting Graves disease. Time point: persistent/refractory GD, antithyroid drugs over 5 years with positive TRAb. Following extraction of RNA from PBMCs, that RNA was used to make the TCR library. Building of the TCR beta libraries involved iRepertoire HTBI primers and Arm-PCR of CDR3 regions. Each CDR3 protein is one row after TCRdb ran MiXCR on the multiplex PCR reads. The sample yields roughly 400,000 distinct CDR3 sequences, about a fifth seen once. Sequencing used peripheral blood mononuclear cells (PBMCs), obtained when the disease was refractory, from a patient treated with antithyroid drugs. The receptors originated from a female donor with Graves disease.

The CDR3 nucleotides read TGCGCCAGCAGCTCGCTGGCGGGAGTCACCGGGGAGCTGTTTTTT. Translating it yields CASSSLAGVTGELFF. The chain combines TRBV5-1 with TRBJ2-2; TRBD2 agrees at 7 bases. Looked up from germline, CDR1 is SGHRS and CDR2 is YFSETQ. Trimming cost V 3 bases and J 4 bases; bases outside gene matches: 6. The CDR3 totals 15 residues.

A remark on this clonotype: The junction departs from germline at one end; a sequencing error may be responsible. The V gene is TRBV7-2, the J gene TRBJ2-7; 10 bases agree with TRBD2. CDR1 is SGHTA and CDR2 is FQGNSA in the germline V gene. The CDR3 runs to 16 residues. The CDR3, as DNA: TGTGCCAGCAGCTTAAGGCCTAGCGGGAGCATGGACGAGCGGTACTTC. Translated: CASSLRPSGSMDERYF.

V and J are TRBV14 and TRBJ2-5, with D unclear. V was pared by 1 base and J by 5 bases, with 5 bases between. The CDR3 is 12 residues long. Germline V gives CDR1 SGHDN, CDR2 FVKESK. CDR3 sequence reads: CASSQVWETQYF. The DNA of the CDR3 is TGTGCCAGCAGCCAAGTGTGGGAGACCCAGTACTTC.

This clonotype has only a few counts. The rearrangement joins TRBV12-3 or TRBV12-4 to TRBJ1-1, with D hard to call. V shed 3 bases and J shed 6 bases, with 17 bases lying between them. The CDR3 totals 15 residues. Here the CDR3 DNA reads TGTGCCAGCAGTTTCCACCTCATGAACGCCGCTGAAGCTTTCTTT. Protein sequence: CASSFHLMNAAEAFF.

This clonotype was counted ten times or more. This CDR3 is CAAGPEGGTGELFF. The CDR3 nucleotides read TGTGCCGCCGGACCGGAAGGGGGCACCGGGGAGCTGTTTTTT. The chain uses TRBV27 and TRBJ2-2; possible D gene TRBD1, 6 bases. Germline CDR1 and CDR2: MNHEY and SMNVEV (reference sequence). This CDR3 contains 14 residues. Trimming took off 11 bases at V and 4 bases at J, with 17 bases between the two ends.

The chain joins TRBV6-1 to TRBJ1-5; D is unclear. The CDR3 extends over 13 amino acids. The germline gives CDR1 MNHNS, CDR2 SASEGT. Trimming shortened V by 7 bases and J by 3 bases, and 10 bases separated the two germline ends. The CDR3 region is CASIPGYNQPQHF. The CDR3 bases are TGTGCCAGCATCCCGGGGTACAATCAGCCCCAGCATTTT.

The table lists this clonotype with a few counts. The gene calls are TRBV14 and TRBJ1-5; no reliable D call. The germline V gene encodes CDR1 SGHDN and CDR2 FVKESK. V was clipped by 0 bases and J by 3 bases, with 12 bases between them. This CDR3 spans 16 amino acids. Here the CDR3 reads CASSQEPHWDNQPQHF. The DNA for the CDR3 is TGTGCCAGCAGCCAAGAGCCTCATTGGGACAATCAGCCCCAGCATTTT. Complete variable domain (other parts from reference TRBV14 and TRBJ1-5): EAGVTQFPSHSVIEKGQTVTLRCDPISGHDNLYWYRRVMGKEIKFLLHFVKESKQDESGMPNNRFLAERTGGTYSTLKVQPAELEDSGVYFCASSQEPHWDNQPQHFGDGTRLSIL.

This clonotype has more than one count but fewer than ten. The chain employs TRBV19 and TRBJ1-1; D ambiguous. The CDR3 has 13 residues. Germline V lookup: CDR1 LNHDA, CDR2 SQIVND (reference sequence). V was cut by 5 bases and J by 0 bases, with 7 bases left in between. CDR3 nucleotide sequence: TGTGCCAGTAGTGTAGCCCTGAACACTGAAGCTTTCTTT. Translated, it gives CASSVALNTEAFF.

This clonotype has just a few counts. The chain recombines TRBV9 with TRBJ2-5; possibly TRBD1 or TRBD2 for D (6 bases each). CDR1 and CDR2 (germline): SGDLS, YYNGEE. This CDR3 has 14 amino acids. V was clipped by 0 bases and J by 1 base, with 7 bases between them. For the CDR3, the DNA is TGTGCCAGCAGCGTAGAGGGGGGCCAAGAGACCCAGTACTTC. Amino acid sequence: CASSVEGGQETQYF.

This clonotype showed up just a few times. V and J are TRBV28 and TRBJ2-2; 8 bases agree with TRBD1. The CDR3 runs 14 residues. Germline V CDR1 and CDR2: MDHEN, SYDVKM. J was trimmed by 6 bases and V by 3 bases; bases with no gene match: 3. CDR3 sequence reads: CASSFDRGPGELFF. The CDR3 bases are TGTGCCAGCAGTTTCGACAGGGGACCCGGGGAGCTGTTTTTT.

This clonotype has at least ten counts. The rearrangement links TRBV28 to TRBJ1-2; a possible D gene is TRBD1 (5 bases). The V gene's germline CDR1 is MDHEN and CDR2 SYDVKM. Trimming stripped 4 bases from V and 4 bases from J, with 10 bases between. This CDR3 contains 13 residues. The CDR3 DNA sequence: TGTGCCAGCAGTTCGGGACCAATCTATGGCTACACCTTC. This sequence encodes CASSSGPIYGYTF.

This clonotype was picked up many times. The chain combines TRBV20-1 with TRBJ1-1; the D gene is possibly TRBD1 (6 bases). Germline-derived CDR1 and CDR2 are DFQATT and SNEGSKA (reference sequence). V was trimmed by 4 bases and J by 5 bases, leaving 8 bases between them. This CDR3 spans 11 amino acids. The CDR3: CSAKGGTEAFF. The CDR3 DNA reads TGCAGTGCTAAGGGGGGTACTGAAGCTTTCTTT.

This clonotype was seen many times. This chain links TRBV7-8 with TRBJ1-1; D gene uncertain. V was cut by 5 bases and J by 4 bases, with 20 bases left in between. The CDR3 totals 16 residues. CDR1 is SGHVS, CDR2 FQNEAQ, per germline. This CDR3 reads CASSAKEGFWVTEAFF. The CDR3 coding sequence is TGTGCCAGCAGCGCAAAGGAAGGGTTCTGGGTCACTGAAGCTTTCTTT.

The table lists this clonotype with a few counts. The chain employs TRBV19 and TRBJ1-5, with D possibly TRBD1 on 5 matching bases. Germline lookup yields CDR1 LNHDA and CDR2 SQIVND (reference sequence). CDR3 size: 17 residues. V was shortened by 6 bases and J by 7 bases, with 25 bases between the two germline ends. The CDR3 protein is CASSPLRAGRTNQPQHF. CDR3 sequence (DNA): TGTGCCAGTAGCCCACTTCGCGCGGGACGGACAAACCAGCCCCAGCATTTT.

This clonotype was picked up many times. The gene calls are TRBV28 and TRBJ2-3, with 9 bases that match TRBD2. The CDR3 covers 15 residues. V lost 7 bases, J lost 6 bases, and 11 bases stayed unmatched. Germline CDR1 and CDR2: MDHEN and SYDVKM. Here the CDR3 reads CASKLMTSGGDTQYF. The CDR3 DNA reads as TGTGCCAGCAAACTTATGACTAGCGGTGGGGATACGCAGTATTTT.

The CDR3 reads CAWGGLYEQYF. The CDR3 region has the DNA TGTGCCTGGGGGGGCCTATACGAGCAGTACTTC. This rearrangement joins TRBV30 to TRBJ2-7, with D possibly TRBD1 on 6 matching bases. There are 11 residues in the CDR3. V lost 5 bases to trimming and J lost 4 bases, with 9 bases between them. CDR1 and CDR2 from the germline V gene are GTSNPN and SVGIG (reference sequence). The full variable domain, rest sourced from reference TRBV30 and TRBJ2-7, is SQTIHQWPATLVQPVGSPLSLECTVEGTSNPNLYWYRQAAGRGLQLLFYSVGIGQISSEVPQNLSASRPQDRQFILSSKKLLLSDSGFYLCAWGGLYEQYFGPGTRLTVT.

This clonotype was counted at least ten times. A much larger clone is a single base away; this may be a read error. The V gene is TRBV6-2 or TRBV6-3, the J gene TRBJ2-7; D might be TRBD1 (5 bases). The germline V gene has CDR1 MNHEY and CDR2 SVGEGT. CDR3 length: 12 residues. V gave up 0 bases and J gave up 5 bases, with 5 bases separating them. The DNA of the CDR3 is TGTGCCAGCAGTTACTCGGGGCACGAGCAGTACTTC. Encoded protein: CASSYSGHEQYF.

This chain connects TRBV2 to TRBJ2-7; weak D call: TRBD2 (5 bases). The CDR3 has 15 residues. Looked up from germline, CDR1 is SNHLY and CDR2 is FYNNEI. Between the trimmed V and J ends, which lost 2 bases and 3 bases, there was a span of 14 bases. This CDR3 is CASSELGRTHYEQYF. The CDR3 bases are TGTGCCAGCAGTGAATTAGGGAGAACCCACTACGAGCAGTACTTC.